These 23 T cell receptor beta chains came from one sample sequenced in a study of blood T cell repertoires in COVID-19. This table comes from immunoSEQ multiplex PCR, and its TCRdb copy is limited to in-frame clones, with some not included. The profile shows over 200,000 clones, 85% to 90% of them singletons. Material: peripheral blood. Source of these receptors: a man older than 75 with acute or convalescent COVID-19.

This rearrangement joins TRBV11-3 to TRBJ1-1; D ambiguous. The ends were cut back, 6 bases at V and 1 base at J, with 12 bases in the middle. Germline CDR1 reads SGHNT; CDR2 reads YENEEA. The CDR3 loop spans 14 amino acids. CDR3 bases: TGTGCCAGCAGTCTGGACCGGGAGAACACTGAAGCTTTCTTT. Encoded protein: CASSLDRENTEAFF.

The rearrangement uses TRBV2 and TRBJ2-3, with D possibly being TRBD2 (6 bases). Trimming pared 7 bases from V and 1 base from J, leaving 18 bases between. Germline V gene sequence: CDR1 SNHLY, CDR2 FYNNEI. The CDR3 is 16 residues long. The CDR3 bases are TGTGCCAGCACCTCAGGAGGGTCTAGACGCACAGATACGCAGTATTTT. It translates to CASTSGGSRRTDTQYF.

This rearrangement joins TRBV19 to TRBJ2-1; 9 nucleotides align to TRBD1. V dropped 5 bases and J dropped 4; count of bases not matched to a gene: 0. From germline, CDR1 is LNHDA and CDR2 SQIVND (reference sequence). The CDR3 loop spans 13 amino acids. DNA of the CDR3: TGTGCCAGTAGTGGGACAGGGTACAATGAGCAGTTCTTC. It encodes CASSGTGYNEQFF.

The genes are TRBV11-1 and TRBJ2-7; 7 bases fit TRBD2. CDR3 size: 15 residues. The J segment lost 6 bases and the V segment lost 8 bases, leaving 16 bases of the junction unmatched. Germline CDR1 reads SGHAT; CDR2 reads FQDESV (reference sequence). CDR3 amino acids: CASSRYATGEGEQYV. The CDR3 DNA reads as TGTGCCAGCTCCCGGTACGCTACGGGGGAGGGCGAGCAGTACGTC.

The chain joins TRBV24-1 to TRBJ2-3; D might be TRBD1 (5 bases). The germline V gene has CDR1 KGHDR and CDR2 SFDVKD. Deletions cut 5 bases from V and 3 bases from J, with 11 bases between. This CDR3 is built from 14 residues. In nucleotides, the CDR3 is TGTGCCACCAGTGTAGGTCAGGGAACAGATACGCAGTATTTT. This sequence encodes CATSVGQGTDTQYF.

The rearrangement uses TRBV18 and TRBJ2-1, with 9 bases fitting TRBD2. The junction had 4 bases not matched to a gene; V was cut back by 0 bases and J by 7 bases. The CDR3 totals 15 residues. CDR1 and CDR2 from the germline V gene are KGHSH and LQKENI. CDR3 protein: CASSPPSGGRNEQFF. The CDR3 bases are TGTGCCAGCTCACCACCTAGCGGGGGCAGGAATGAGCAGTTCTTC.

The chain couples TRBV2 to TRBJ2-3, with 13 bases aligning to TRBD2. CDR1 is SNHLY and CDR2 is FYNNEI in the germline V gene. V was clipped by 7 bases and J by 2 bases; unmatched bases: 3. The CDR3 is 15 amino acids. This chain's CDR3 is CASIGTSGATDTQYF. The CDR3 DNA follows: TGTGCCAGCATAGGGACTAGCGGGGCCACAGATACGCAGTATTTT.

The chain is built from TRBV14 and TRBJ1-6, with 8 bases that match TRBD1. CDR1 is SGHDN and CDR2 is FVKESK in the germline V gene. CDR3 length equals 15 residues. The junction had 10 bases not matched to a gene; V was cut back by 5 bases and J by 10 bases. The DNA of the CDR3 is TGTGCCAGCAGCTCACAGGGGGGCAATTGGTCACCCCTCCACTTT. It is translated as CASSSQGGNWSPLHF. Based on the CDR3 plus reference TRBV14 and TRBJ1-6, the full variable domain is EAGVTQFPSHSVIEKGQTVTLRCDPISGHDNLYWYRRVMGKEIKFLLHFVKESKQDESGMPNNRFLAERTGGTYSTLKVQPAELEDSGVYFCASSSQGGNWSPLHFGNGTRLTVT.

The V gene is TRBV6-5, the J gene TRBJ2-1; 11 bases align to TRBD1. Trimming at V came to 4 bases and at J to 12 bases, leaving 2 bases not matched to a gene. The CDR3 has 12 residues. CDR1 and CDR2 from the germline V gene are MNHEY and SVGAGI. CDR3 sequence reads: CASSWGQGVQFF. As DNA, the CDR3 is TGTGCCAGCAGTTGGGGACAGGGGGTGCAGTTCTTC.

The chain couples TRBV5-8 to TRBJ2-3, with D possibly TRBD2 on 6 matching bases. This CDR3 spans 14 amino acids. Trimming removed 3 bases at V and 2 bases at J, with 10 bases between. CDR1 SGHTS and CDR2 YDEGEE come from the germline V gene. In DNA form, the CDR3 reads TGTGCCAGCAGCTGGACTACCTACACAGATACGCAGTATTTT. Its translation: CASSWTTYTDTQYF.

V and J are TRBV27 and TRBJ1-2, with TRBD1 as a possible D gene (6 bases). The CDR3 length is 15 residues. V was shortened by 0 bases and J by 3 bases, with 11 bases between the two germline ends. CDR1 and CDR2 from the germline V gene are MNHEY and SMNVEV (reference sequence). Here the CDR3 DNA reads TGTGCCAGCAGTTTATCGATGACAGGACACTATGGCTACACCTTC. Protein sequence: CASSLSMTGHYGYTF.

The V and J genes are TRBV10-2 and TRBJ1-5, with a tentative D call TRBD1 (5 bases). Germline V lookup: CDR1 WSHSY, CDR2 SAAADI. Trimming left V 1 base short and J 7 bases short, with 8 bases between. The CDR3 has 13 residues. In nucleotides, the CDR3 is TGCGCCAGCAGTGAGTTGGCAGGGCAGCCCCAGCATTTT. This encodes CASSELAGQPQHF.

The genes are TRBV28 and TRBJ2-5; TRBD2 aligns across 11 bases. The CDR3 consists of 14 residues. Germline lookup yields CDR1 MDHEN and CDR2 SYDVKM. Trimming at V came to 5 bases and at J to 7 bases, leaving 6 bases not matched to a gene. The DNA for the CDR3 is TGTGCCAGCAGTCGCACTAGCGGGGGTACGACCCAGTACTTC. Translated, it gives CASSRTSGGTTQYF. Looking up the rest from reference TRBV28 and TRBJ2-5 gives the full variable domain: DVKVTQSSRYLVKRTGEKVFLECVQDMDHENMFWYRQDPGLGLRLIYFSYDVKMKEKGDIPEGYSVSREKKERFSLILESASTNQTSMYLCASSRTSGGTTQYFGPGTRLLVL.

This clone was picked up a small number of times. This sequence joins TRBV24-1 and TRBJ2-5, with D perhaps TRBD1 (5 bases). The CDR3 contains 14 residues. From germline, CDR1 is KGHDR and CDR2 SFDVKD. V was cut by 2 bases and J by 2 bases, with 8 bases left in between. The CDR3 here is CATSDSTVQETQYF. In DNA form, the CDR3 reads TGTGCCACCAGTGATTCGACAGTTCAAGAGACCCAGTACTTC.

V is TRBV7-9 and J is TRBJ1-2; D is perhaps TRBD1 (5 bases). The CDR3 length is 13 residues. V lost 5 bases to trimming and J lost 4 bases, with 11 bases between them. CDR1 and CDR2 (germline): SEHNR, FQNEAQ (reference sequence). CDR3 sequence (DNA): TGTGCCAGCAGCCAGGGCCGACGCTATGGCTACACCTTC. Translated: CASSQGRRYGYTF. Full variable domain (rest looked up from reference TRBV7-9 and TRBJ1-2): DTGVSQNPRHKITKRGQNVTFRCDPISEHNRLYWYRQTLGQGPEFLTYFQNEAQLEKSRLLSDRFSAERPKGSFSTLEIQRTEQGDSAMYLCASSQGRRYGYTFGSGTRLTVV.

This clone was detected only a few times. V usage is TRBV4-1 and J usage is TRBJ2-7; 9 positions agree with TRBD2. J was trimmed by 6 bases and V by 0 bases; bases with no gene match: 18. This CDR3 comprises 19 residues. Germline CDR1 is MGHRA and CDR2 is YSYEKL. CDR3 loop: CASSQEPQWLAGFPTEQYF. CDR3 bases: TGCGCCAGCAGCCAAGAGCCCCAATGGCTAGCGGGATTCCCCACCGAGCAGTACTTC.

The chain recombines TRBV27 with TRBJ2-1; D is possibly TRBD2 (6 bases). The germline V and J ends were trimmed by 4 bases and 7 bases, with 11 bases remaining between them. Germline V CDR1 and CDR2: MNHEY, SMNVEV (reference sequence). The CDR3 sequence is 13 residues long. The CDR3 loop reads CASSSYGRNEQFF. CDR3 DNA sequence: TGTGCCAGCAGTTCATACGGGAGAAATGAGCAGTTCTTC.

V is TRBV18 and J is TRBJ2-3, with D hard to call. This CDR3 spans 16 amino acids. Trimming stripped 1 base from V and 0 bases from J, with 11 bases between. CDR1 KGHSH and CDR2 LQKENI come from the germline V gene. The CDR3: CASSPQELTSTDTQYF. CDR3 nucleotides: TGTGCCAGCTCACCACAAGAGTTAACTAGCACAGATACGCAGTATTTT.

This chain joins TRBV6-5 and TRBJ1-5; D unresolved. In germline, CDR1 is MNHEY, CDR2 SVGAGI. CDR3 size: 13 residues. V lost 5 bases and J lost 3, with 8 bases in between. CDR3 DNA sequence: TGTGCCAGCAGTCTAAGAACCAATCAGCCCCAGCATTTT. Its protein product is CASSLRTNQPQHF.

The chain carries TRBV11-2 and TRBJ1-4; perhaps TRBD1 as D (5 bases). V shed 1 base and J shed 5 bases, with 8 bases lying between them. CDR3 length: 14 residues. Per germline, CDR1 SGHAT and CDR2 FQNNGV. CDR3 protein: CASSLAGRNEKLFF. The CDR3 nucleotides read TGTGCCAGCAGCTTAGCAGGGCGGAATGAAAAACTGTTTTTT.

This clone was counted a single time. CDR3 DNA sequence: TGTGCCATCAGTGAGTCCGGAGGGAGCGCCTACGAGCAGTACGTC. This translates into CAISESGGSAYEQYV. The chain has TRBV10-3 and TRBJ2-7; D might be TRBD2 (6 bases). The CDR3 consists of 15 residues. V lost 0 bases, J lost 2 bases, and 11 bases lay in between. The germline V gene encodes CDR1 ENHRY and CDR2 SYGVKD.

The rearrangement uses TRBV24-1 and TRBJ2-1, with 11 bases matching TRBD2. From germline, CDR1 is KGHDR and CDR2 SFDVKD. The V gene end was trimmed by 6 bases and the J gene end by 6 bases; junction bases not matched to a gene: 3. There are 14 residues in the CDR3. The CDR3 nucleotides are TGTGCCACCAGTAGGCTAGCGGGAGGCAATGAGCAGTTCTTC. Translated: CATSRLAGGNEQFF.

The chain has TRBV6-4 and TRBJ2-7; D might be TRBD1 (6 bases). Per germline, CDR1 MRHNA and CDR2 SNTAGT. This CDR3 spans 13 amino acids. The V end was cut by 0 bases, the J end by 5 bases, with 8 bases between. CDR3 residues: CASSDSRGNEQYV. CDR3 DNA sequence: TGTGCCAGCAGTGACTCGAGGGGGAACGAGCAGTACGTC.